Listed below are T cell receptor beta chains from one sample, sequenced in a study of shared clonotypes between healthy human individuals. Assay used: immunoSEQ multiplex PCR; TCRdb lists only in-frame clones, some missing. The data show about 1 million clones, 65% to 75% seen once. Sample: memory CD4+ T cells sorted from blood. Source of these receptors: a man in his late teens or twenties in good health. CDR3s include the opening cysteine and the closing phenylalanine or tryptophan. The D gene is left open where the match is weak. Clone size is shown for a subset of rows, as once, few, many or a class of expanded clone.

v_gene	j_gene	abundance	d_gene	CDR3aa	CDR3nt
TRBV25-1	TRBJ2-5	.	.	CASSDPWQGSVETQYF	TGTGCCAGCAGTGACCCCTGGCAGGGAAGTGTAGAGACCCAGTACTTC
TRBV5-4	TRBJ2-1	.	TRBD1	CASSLVIQRTGGTYNEQFF	TGTGCCAGCAGCTTGGTTATTCAAAGGACAGGGGGTACCTACAATGAGCAGTTCTTC
TRBV28	TRBJ1-2	.	TRBD1	CASTLGAGGGYTF	TGTGCCAGCACACTGGGGGCAGGGGGAGGCTACACCTTC
TRBV10-3	TRBJ2-2	.	TRBD2	CATQGTSGRAGGELFF	TGTGCCACACAGGGGACTAGCGGGAGGGCCGGCGGGGAGCTGTTTTTT
TRBV5-1	TRBJ2-1	.	.	CASSLEWGETNEQFF	TGCGCCAGCAGCTTGGAGTGGGGGGAAACCAATGAGCAGTTCTTC
TRBV7-6	TRBJ2-3	.	TRBD2	CASSLDAGGSTDTQYF	TGTGCCAGCAGCTTAGATGCGGGAGGAAGCACAGATACGCAGTATTTT
TRBV2	TRBJ1-1	.	TRBD1	CASSSQGAWTEAFF	TGTGCCAGCAGTTCACAGGGGGCTTGGACTGAAGCTTTCTTT
TRBV5-6	TRBJ2-2	.	.	CASSRKGFGTGELFF	TGTGCCAGCAGCCGGAAGGGGTTTGGGACCGGGGAGCTGTTTTTT
TRBV10-3	TRBJ1-2	.	TRBD1	CAISGSTGDYGYTF	TGTGCCATCAGTGGGTCGACAGGGGACTATGGCTACACCTTC
TRBV11-2	TRBJ2-7	.	TRBD2	CASRTSGGYEQYF	TGTGCCAGCAGGACTAGCGGGGGATACGAGCAGTACTTC
TRBV2	TRBJ2-1	.	TRBD2	CASESLAGGGNEQFF	TGTGCCAGCGAGTCACTAGCGGGAGGGGGGAATGAGCAGTTCTTC
TRBV4-2	TRBJ2-7	.	.	CASSQVGTLEQYF	TGTGCCAGCAGCCAAGTAGGGACACTCGAGCAGTACTTC
TRBV7-9	TRBJ1-4	once	TRBD1	CASSTPGGVREKLFF	TGTGCCAGCAGCACTCCAGGGGGAGTAAGGGAAAAACTGTTTTTT
TRBV18	TRBJ2-6	.	TRBD2	CASSSSTSGSEVGANVLTF	TGTGCCAGCTCATCGTCGACTAGCGGGAGTGAGGTTGGGGCCAACGTCCTGACTTTC
TRBV20-1	TRBJ1-2	few	.	CSAVRAYGYTF	TGCAGTGCTGTCAGGGCCTATGGCTACACCTTC
TRBV6-5	TRBJ1-1	.	.	CASSYPRGTEAFF	TGTGCCAGCAGTTACCCCCGGGGAACTGAAGCTTTCTTT
TRBV10-2	TRBJ2-3	.	.	CASSESRLGWADTQYF	TGCGCCAGCAGTGAGTCGAGGTTGGGGTGGGCAGATACGCAGTATTTT
TRBV6-5	TRBJ2-7	.	.	CATPREYGRSYEQYF	TGTGCCACCCCACGAGAGTACGGACGTTCCTACGAGCAGTACTTC
TRBV6-5	TRBJ1-1	.	.	CASSYGQTTEAFF	TGTGCCAGCAGTTACGGGCAAACCACTGAAGCTTTCTTT
TRBV5-4	TRBJ2-7	.	TRBD2	CASSFGSTSGSDEQYF	TGTGCCAGCAGCTTCGGCTCGACTAGCGGGAGTGACGAGCAGTACTTC
TRBV7-2	TRBJ1-4	.	.	CASSLNRTPNEKLFF	TGTGCCAGCAGCTTAAACAGGACCCCGAATGAAAAACTGTTTTTT
TRBV11-2	TRBJ2-1	.	.	CASSPIDSSYNEQFF	TGTGCCAGCAGCCCCATTGACAGCTCCTACAATGAGCAGTTCTTC
TRBV6-5	TRBJ2-5	.	.	CASSPPDPYQETQYF	TGTGCCAGCAGCCCCCCCGACCCGTACCAAGAGACCCAGTACTTC
TRBV6-5	TRBJ1-2	.	.	CASTPGFGYTF	TGTGCCAGCACTCCAGGATTTGGCTACACCTTC
TRBV11-3	TRBJ2-2	.	.	CASSLRGGELFF	TGTGCCAGCAGCTTAAGGGGCGGGGAGCTGTTTTTT
TRBV5-4	TRBJ2-7	.	TRBD2	CASSLELAGAYEQYF	TGTGCCAGCAGCTTGGAACTAGCGGGAGCATACGAGCAGTACTTC
TRBV30	TRBJ2-7	.	TRBD1	CAWSVPGQMIYEQYF	TGTGCCTGGAGTGTACCGGGACAGATGATCTACGAGCAGTACTTC
TRBV29-1	TRBJ2-5	once	.	CSGGGYQETQYF	TGCAGCGGAGGGGGTTACCAAGAGACCCAGTACTTC
TRBV5-1	TRBJ2-3	.	TRBD2	CASSWGLVSDTQYF	TGCGCCAGCAGCTGGGGACTAGTGTCAGATACGCAGTATTTT
TRBV10-3	TRBJ2-3	.	TRBD1	CAIGLGTGTDTQYF	TGTGCCATCGGTCTCGGGACAGGCACAGATACGCAGTATTTT
TRBV5-4	TRBJ2-5	.	.	CASSLGGTQETQYF	TGTGCCAGCAGCTTGGGCGGGACCCAAGAGACCCAGTACTTC
TRBV9	TRBJ2-7	.	.	CASSVAARDEQYF	TGTGCCAGCAGCGTAGCTGCGAGGGACGAGCAGTACTTC
TRBV7-9	TRBJ1-2	.	.	CASSPQGLGYTF	TGTGCCAGCAGCCCACAGGGCCTTGGCTACACCTTC
TRBV7-8	TRBJ2-3	many	.	CASSWGGTDTQYF	TGTGCCAGCAGCTGGGGCGGCACAGATACGCAGTATTTT
TRBV7-2	TRBJ2-2	once	TRBD2	CASSAQLAGAAGELFF	TGTGCCAGCAGCGCCCAACTAGCGGGGGCGGCCGGGGAGCTGTTTTTT
TRBV5-4	TRBJ1-5	.	TRBD1	CASSYGTGGDQPQHF	TGTGCCAGCAGCTACGGGACAGGGGGCGATCAGCCCCAGCATTTT
TRBV5-4	TRBJ2-1	.	.	CASSRGGTRGDEQFF	TGTGCCAGCAGCCGTGGGGGGACCCGCGGGGATGAGCAGTTCTTC
TRBV13	TRBJ2-7	.	TRBD1	CASSPGTGAAFTLYEQYF	TGTGCCAGCAGCCCCGGGACAGGGGCCGCATTTACCCTCTACGAGCAGTACTTC
TRBV18	TRBJ2-7	.	TRBD1	CASSPRTGGEQYF	TGTGCCAGCTCACCGCGGACAGGGGGCGAGCAGTACTTC
TRBV7-2	TRBJ1-1	.	.	CASSPLRVSQAEAFF	TGTGCCAGCAGCCCTCTCAGGGTTTCCCAGGCTGAAGCTTTCTTT
TRBV6-5	TRBJ1-5	.	TRBD1	CASSLGQDLGQPQHF	TGTGCCAGCAGCCTGGGACAGGATCTGGGTCAGCCCCAGCATTTT
TRBV7-9	TRBJ2-6	.	.	CASSFSSPLGANVLTF	TGTGCCAGCAGCTTTTCCTCGCCGCTTGGGGCCAACGTCCTGACTTTC
TRBV28	TRBJ1-3	.	.	CASTFQGNTIYF	TGTGCCAGCACCTTTCAGGGAAACACCATATATTTT
TRBV2	TRBJ1-2	.	TRBD1	CASSLTSGQGARGYTF	TGTGCCAGCAGTCTAACCTCGGGACAGGGGGCGAGAGGCTACACCTTC
TRBV19	TRBJ1-1	.	.	CASSIQYGGVRAFF	TGTGCCAGTAGTATCCAGTACGGGGGGGTTCGAGCTTTCTTT
TRBV30	TRBJ2-2	.	.	CACLGSNTGELFF	TGTGCCTGCTTAGGGTCGAACACCGGGGAGCTGTTTTTT
TRBV30	TRBJ2-1	.	.	CAWSRVHNEQFF	TGTGCCTGGAGTAGGGTCCACAATGAGCAGTTCTTC
TRBV9	TRBJ2-1	.	TRBD2	CASSARENERYEQFF	TGTGCCAGCAGCGCGCGGGAGAACGAACGCTATGAGCAGTTCTTC
TRBV2	TRBJ2-2	.	.	CASRSGTVNTGELFF	TGTGCCAGCAGGTCCGGGACGGTGAACACCGGGGAGCTGTTTTTT
TRBV6-1	TRBJ2-7	.	TRBD2	CASSFHSGGPYEQYF	TGTGCCAGCAGTTTCCATAGCGGGGGACCCTACGAGCAGTACTTC
TRBV4-3	TRBJ2-7	.	.	CASSRFQGDYEQYF	TGCGCCAGCAGTCGTTTCCAGGGAGACTACGAGCAGTACTTC
TRBV5-1	TRBJ1-1	few	.	CASFTGAEAFF	TGCGCCAGCTTCACCGGGGCTGAAGCTTTCTTT
TRBV30	TRBJ2-5	many	TRBD1	CAWSPGGGKTQYF	TGTGCCTGGAGCCCAGGGGGCGGGAAGACCCAGTACTTC
TRBV5-1	TRBJ2-3	.	TRBD2	CASSSLAGTDTQYF	TGCGCCAGCAGCTCCCTAGCGGGCACAGATACGCAGTATTTT
TRBV2	TRBJ2-3	.	TRBD2	CASRAGTSIGNTQYF	TGTGCCAGCAGAGCCGGGACTAGCATTGGGAATACGCAGTATTTT
TRBV29-1	TRBJ2-7	.	TRBD1	CSVAQGAYEQYF	TGCAGCGTTGCCCAGGGGGCCTACGAGCAGTACTTC
TRBV27	TRBJ2-7	.	.	CASSTLAQISYEQYF	TGTGCCAGCAGTACCCTAGCGCAAATTTCCTACGAGCAGTACTTC
TRBV20-1	TRBJ1-2	.	.	CSARPPYGYTF	TGCAGTGCTAGACCCCCCTACGGCTACACCTTC
TRBV6-6	TRBJ1-3	.	.	CASREPAGNTIYF	TGTGCCAGCAGGGAACCTGCTGGAAACACCATATATTTT
TRBV11-2	TRBJ2-2	few	.	CASSLAGNPSSALFF	TGTGCCAGCAGCTTAGCCGGGAACCCCTCCTCGGCGCTGTTTTTT